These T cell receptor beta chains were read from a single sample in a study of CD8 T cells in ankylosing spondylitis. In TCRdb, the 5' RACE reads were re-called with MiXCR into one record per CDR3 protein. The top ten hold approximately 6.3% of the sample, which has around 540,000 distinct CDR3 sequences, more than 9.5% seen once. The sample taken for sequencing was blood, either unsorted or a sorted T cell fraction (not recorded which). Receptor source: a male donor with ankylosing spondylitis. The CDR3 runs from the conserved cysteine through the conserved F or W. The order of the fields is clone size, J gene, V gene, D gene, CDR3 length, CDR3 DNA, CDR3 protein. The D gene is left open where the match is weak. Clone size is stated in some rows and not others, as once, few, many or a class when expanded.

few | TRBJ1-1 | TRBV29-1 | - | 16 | TGCAGCGTTGAAGATCGCAGGGACCAATGGAACACTGAAGCTTTCTTT | CSVEDRRDQWNTEAFF
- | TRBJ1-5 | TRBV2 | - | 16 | TGTGCCAGCAGTCCCTCGGGCAGATCAAGCAATCAGCCCCAGCATTTT | CASSPSGRSSNQPQHF
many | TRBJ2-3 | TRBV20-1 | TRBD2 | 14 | TGCAGTGCTAGAAGCGGGAGATTCGCAGATACGCAGTATTTT | CSARSGRFADTQYF
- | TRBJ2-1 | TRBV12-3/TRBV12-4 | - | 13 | TGTGCCAGCAGTTTAGTGACGCACAATGAGCAGTTCTTC | CASSLVTHNEQFF
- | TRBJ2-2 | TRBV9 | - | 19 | TGTGCCAGCAGCGTAGTAGGGGGGACTAACCAAAGAAACACCGGGGAGCTGTTTTTT | CASSVVGGTNQRNTGELFF
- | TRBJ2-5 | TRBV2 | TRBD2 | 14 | TGTGCCAGCAGTACCACTAGCGGGAGAAAGACCCAGTACTTC | CASSTTSGRKTQYF
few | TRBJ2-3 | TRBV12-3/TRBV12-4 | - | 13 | TGTGCCAGCAAACTAGCCGCGGCAGATACGCAGTATTTT | CASKLAAADTQYF
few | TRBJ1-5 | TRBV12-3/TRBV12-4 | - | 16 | TGTGCCAGCAGCCCCGGGGAGGCCCAAGGCAATCAGCCCCAGCATTTT | CASSPGEAQGNQPQHF
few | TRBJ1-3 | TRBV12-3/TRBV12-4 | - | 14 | TGTGCCAGCAGTGCGGGGGAACAAGGAAACACCATATATTTT | CASSAGEQGNTIYF
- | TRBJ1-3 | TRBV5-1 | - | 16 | TGCGCCAGCAGCTTGGGTGAACGTACCTCTGGAAACACCATATATTTT | CASSLGERTSGNTIYF
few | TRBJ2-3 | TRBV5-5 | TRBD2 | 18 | TGTGCCAGCAGCTTGGCCGGGAGACTAGCGGGCCGAGGGGATACGCAGTATTTT | CASSLAGRLAGRGDTQYF
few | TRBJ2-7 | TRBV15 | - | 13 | TGTGCCACTTTTGACCCGGCTACCTACGAGCAGTACTTC | CATFDPATYEQYF
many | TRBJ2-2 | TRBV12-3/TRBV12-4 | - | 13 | TGTGCCAGCACTTATGGCGGTGCCGGGGAGCTGTTTTTT | CASTYGGAGELFF
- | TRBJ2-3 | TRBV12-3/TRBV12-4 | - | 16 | TGTGCCAGCAGTCACTGGCTACAGGGAGGCACAGATACGCAGTATTTT | CASSHWLQGGTDTQYF
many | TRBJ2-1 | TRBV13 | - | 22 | TGTGCCAGCAGCACAACTAACCCGGGACAGGGAAGACTAGCGAACTCCTACAATGAGCAGTTCTTC | CASSTTNPGQGRLANSYNEQFF
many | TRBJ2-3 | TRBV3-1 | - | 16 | TGTGCCAGCAGCCAAGAGGGCACAATGAACACAGATACGCAGTATTTT | CASSQEGTMNTDTQYF
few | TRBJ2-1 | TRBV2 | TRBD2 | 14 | TGTGCCAACGAGCGGGAGATGTATGGCAATGAGCAGTTCTTC | CANEREMYGNEQFF
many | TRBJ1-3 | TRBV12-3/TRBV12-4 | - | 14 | TGTGCCAGCTATCGGGCGAACTCTGGAAACACCATATATTTT | CASYRANSGNTIYF
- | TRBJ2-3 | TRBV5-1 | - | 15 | TGCGCCAGCAGCTTGCCGGTCGGGGAGACAGATACGCAGTATTTT | CASSLPVGETDTQYF
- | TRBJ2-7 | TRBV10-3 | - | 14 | TGTGCCATCAGTGAGTCTGTCCCATCCGGGGAGCAGTACTTC | CAISESVPSGEQYF
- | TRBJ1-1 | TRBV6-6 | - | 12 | TGTGCCAGCACCAATCTTAACACTGAAGCTTTCTTT | CASTNLNTEAFF
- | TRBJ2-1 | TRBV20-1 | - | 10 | TGCAGTGCTTTTTTCAATGAGCAGTTCTTC | CSAFFNEQFF
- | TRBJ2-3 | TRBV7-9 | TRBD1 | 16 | TGTGCCAGCAGCTCCTCCCGGACAGGGGGCACAGATACGCAGTATTTT | CASSSSRTGGTDTQYF
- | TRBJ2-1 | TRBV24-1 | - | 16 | TGTGCCACCAGTGATTTGAGCGGTCCCTCCTACAATGAGCAGTTCTTC | CATSDLSGPSYNEQFF
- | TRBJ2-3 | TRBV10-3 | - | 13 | TGTGCCATCAGTGATATCCTCTCAGATACGCAGTATTTT | CAISDILSDTQYF
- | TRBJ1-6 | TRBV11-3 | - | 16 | TGTGCCAGCAGCGTCGAGGGGGGCTACTATAATTCACCCCTCCACTTT | CASSVEGGYYNSPLHF
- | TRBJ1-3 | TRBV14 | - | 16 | TGTGCCAGCAGCCAAGTCTGGCGGTCCTCTGGAAACACCATATATTTT | CASSQVWRSSGNTIYF
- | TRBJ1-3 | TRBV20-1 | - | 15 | TGCAGTGCTAGAGAAGTTGGATACTCTGGAAACACCATATATTTT | CSAREVGYSGNTIYF
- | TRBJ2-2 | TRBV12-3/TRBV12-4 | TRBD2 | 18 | TGTGCCAGCAGTTTTCTCCGGACTAGCGGGACGGTCACCGGGGAGCTGTTTTTT | CASSFLRTSGTVTGELFF
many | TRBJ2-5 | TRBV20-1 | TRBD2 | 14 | TGCAGTGCTAGAGCCAGTATGGGGGGGGAGACCCAGTACTTC | CSARASMGGETQYF
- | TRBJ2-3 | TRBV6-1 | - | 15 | TGTGCCACACGAGAAGGGGGAGGGGGCACAGATACGCAGTATTTT | CATREGGGGTDTQYF
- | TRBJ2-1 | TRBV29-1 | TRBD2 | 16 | TGCAGCGTTGATATGGCTAGCGGAGCCTCCTACAATGAGCAGTTCTTC | CSVDMASGASYNEQFF
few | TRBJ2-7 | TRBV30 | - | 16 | TGTGCCTTTCAAATATTAGCCCGCGTTAGCTCCTACGAGCAGTACTTC | CAFQILARVSSYEQYF
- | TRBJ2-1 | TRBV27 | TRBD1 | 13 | TGTGCCAGCAGTCGCTCGACAGGGAGAGAGCAGTTCTTC | CASSRSTGREQFF
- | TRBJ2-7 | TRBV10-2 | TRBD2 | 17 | TGCGCCAGCAGGGCGGGACTAGCGGAGGAGAGGCTCCACGAGCAGTACTTC | CASRAGLAEERLHEQYF
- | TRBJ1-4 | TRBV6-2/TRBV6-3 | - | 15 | TGTGCCAGCAGTCCAGCCGGTGAAGGGGTAGAAAAACTGTTTTTT | CASSPAGEGVEKLFF
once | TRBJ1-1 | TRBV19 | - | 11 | TGTGCCAGTATTGACAGGAATAAGGCTTTCTTT | CASIDRNKAFF
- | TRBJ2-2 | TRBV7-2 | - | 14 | TGTGCCAGCAGGCGGGAACCGAACACCGGGGAGCTGTTTTTT | CASRREPNTGELFF
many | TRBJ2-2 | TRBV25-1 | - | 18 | TGTGCCAGCAGTGAATACGAGGGCACAGGGTTGGGCACCGGGGAGCTGTTTTTT | CASSEYEGTGLGTGELFF
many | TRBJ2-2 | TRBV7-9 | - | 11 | TGTGCCAGCAGCTCCCCCGGGGAGCTGTTTTTT | CASSSPGELFF
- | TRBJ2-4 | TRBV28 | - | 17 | TGTGCCAGCAGTTCATCTGGGCAGGACATAGCCAAAAACATTCAGTACTTC | CASSSSGQDIAKNIQYF
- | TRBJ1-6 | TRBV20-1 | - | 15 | TGCAGTGCCCAACCGGCGGGGACAAGGGGTTCACCCCTCCACTTT | CSAQPAGTRGSPLHF
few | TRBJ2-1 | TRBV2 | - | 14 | TGTGCCACCAGGGACGGTGGCGGGTACAATGAGCAGTTCTTC | CATRDGGGYNEQFF
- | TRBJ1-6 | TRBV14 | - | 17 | TGTGCCAGCAGCCAAGAGGGGGTGATGGGGCATAATTCACCCCTCCACTTT | CASSQEGVMGHNSPLHF
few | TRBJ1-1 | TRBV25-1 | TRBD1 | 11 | TGTGCCAGCAGGGTGACAGGGGAGGCTTTCTTT | CASRVTGEAFF
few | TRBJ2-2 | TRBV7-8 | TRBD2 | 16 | TGTGCCAGCAGCTTAGTAGCGGGAGTCAACACCGGGGAGCTGTTTTTT | CASSLVAGVNTGELFF
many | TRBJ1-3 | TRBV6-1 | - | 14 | TGTGCCAGCGGCCGGGACCCGCTTGGAAACACCATATATTTT | CASGRDPLGNTIYF
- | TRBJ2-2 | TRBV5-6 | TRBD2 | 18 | TGTGCCAGCAGCTTCCCCGGACTAGCGGGATTAAGGACCGGGGAGCTGTTTTTT | CASSFPGLAGLRTGELFF
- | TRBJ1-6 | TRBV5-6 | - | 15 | TGTGCCAGCAGCTTGGATTGGGGGAAGAATTCACCCCTCCACTTT | CASSLDWGKNSPLHF
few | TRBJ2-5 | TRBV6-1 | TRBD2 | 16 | TGTGCCAGCAGCACCCTTGGGAGGGTGAGCCAAGAGACCCAGTACTTC | CASSTLGRVSQETQYF
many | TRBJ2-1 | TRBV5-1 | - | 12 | TGCGCCAGCAGCGTGGACAGAAATGAGCAGTTCTTC | CASSVDRNEQFF
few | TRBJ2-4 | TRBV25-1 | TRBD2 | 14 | TGTGCCAGCATCGATCATAGCGGGATTGGCATTCAGTACTTC | CASIDHSGIGIQYF